This TCR beta chain was sequenced in a study of blood T cells in healthy people across ages. Study summary: Using template switching, researchers captured about one barcoded beta molecule for each two T cells.

Next came a second PCR, run for about 7 to 12 cycles, which used a sample-barcoded 5' primer along with a J-beta primer mix. TCRdb reanalysed the 5' RACE reads using MiXCR and keeps one entry per CDR3 protein. The table shows around 900,000 distinct CDR3 sequences, with roughly 26% occurring only once. This clonotype occurred once. Its antigen is as yet unknown. The junction departs from the called germline gene at one end, perhaps through a read error. Study results and caveats: Older age coincided with a roughly linear decline in TCR beta diversity per million T cells. Estimates of diversity drawn from one million T cells were considered underestimates. Bulk PBMC profiling left naive and antigen-experienced comparisons inconclusive.

Germline loops: CDR1 MGHRA, CDR2 YSYEKL. The CDR3 covers 15 residues. This sequence was found in a woman at least 80 years old in good health. Material: blood. The rearrangement links TRBV4-1 to TRBJ2-1; TRBD2 agrees at 11 bases. This chain's CDR3 is CASSLLAGDSDEQFF. The CDR3 nucleotides are TGCGCCAGCAGCCTACTAGCGGGAGATTCCGATGAACAGTTCTTC.